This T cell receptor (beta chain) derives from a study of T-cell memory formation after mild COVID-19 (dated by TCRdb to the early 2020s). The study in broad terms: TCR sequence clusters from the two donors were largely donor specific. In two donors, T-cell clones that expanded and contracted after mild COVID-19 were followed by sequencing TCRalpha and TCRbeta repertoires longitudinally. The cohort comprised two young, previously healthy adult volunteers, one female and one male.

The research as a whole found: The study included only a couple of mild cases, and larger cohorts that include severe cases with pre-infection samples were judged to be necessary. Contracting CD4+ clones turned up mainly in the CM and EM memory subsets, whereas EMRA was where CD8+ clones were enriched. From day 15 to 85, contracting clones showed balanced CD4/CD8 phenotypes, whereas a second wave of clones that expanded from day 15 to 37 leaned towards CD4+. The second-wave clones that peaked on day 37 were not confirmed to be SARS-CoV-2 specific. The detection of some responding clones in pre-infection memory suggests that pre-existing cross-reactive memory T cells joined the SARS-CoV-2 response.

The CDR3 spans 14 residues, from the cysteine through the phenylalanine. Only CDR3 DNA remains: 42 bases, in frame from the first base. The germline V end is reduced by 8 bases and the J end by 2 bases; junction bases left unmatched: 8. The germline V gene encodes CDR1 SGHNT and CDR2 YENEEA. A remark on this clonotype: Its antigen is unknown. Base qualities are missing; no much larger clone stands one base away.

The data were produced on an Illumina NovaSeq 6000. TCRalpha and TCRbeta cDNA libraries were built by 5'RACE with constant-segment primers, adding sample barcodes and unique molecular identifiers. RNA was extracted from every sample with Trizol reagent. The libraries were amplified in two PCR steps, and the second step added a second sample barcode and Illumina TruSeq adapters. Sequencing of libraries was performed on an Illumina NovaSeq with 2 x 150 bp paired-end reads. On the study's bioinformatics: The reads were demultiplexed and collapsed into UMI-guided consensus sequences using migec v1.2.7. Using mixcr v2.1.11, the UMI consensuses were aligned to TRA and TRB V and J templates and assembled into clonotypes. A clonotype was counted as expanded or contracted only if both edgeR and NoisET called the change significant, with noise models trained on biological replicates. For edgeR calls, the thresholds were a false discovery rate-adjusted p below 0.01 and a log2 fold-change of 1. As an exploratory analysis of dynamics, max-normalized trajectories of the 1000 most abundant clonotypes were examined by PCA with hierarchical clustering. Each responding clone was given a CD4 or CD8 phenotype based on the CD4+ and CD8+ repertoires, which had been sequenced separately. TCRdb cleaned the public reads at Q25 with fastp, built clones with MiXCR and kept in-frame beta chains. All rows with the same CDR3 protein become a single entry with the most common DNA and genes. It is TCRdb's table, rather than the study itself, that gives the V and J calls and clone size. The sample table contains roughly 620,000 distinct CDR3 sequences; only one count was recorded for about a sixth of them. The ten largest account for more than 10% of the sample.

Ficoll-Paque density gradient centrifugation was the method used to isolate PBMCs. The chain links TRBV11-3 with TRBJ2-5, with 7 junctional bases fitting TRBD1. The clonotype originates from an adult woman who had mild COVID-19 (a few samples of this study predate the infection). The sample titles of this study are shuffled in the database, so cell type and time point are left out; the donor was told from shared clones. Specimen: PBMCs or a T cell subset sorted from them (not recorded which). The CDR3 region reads CASLNSGGQETQYF. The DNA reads TGTGCCAGCCTAAATTCAGGGGGTCAAGAGACCCAGTACTTC.